The TCR beta chain described here comes from a study of shared clonotypes between healthy human individuals. The assay ran at deep level. Produced via immunoSEQ multiplex PCR; TCRdb's table is partial and in-frame only. The table has approximately 720,000 clones, roughly nine tenths seen once; the top ten hold more than 20%. V shed 5 bases, J shed 0 bases, and the junction held 8 bases outside the gene matches. Germline assignment: CDR1 SEHNR and CDR2 FQNEAQ (reference sequence). The CDR3 runs 18 residues. Terminally differentiated effector memory CD45RA+ cells were left out of the naive CD8 fraction, which was CD45RO-negative and positively selected for CCR7.

The specimen was naive CD8+ T cells sorted from blood. The V gene is TRBV7-9, the J gene TRBJ2-6; 9 positions agree with TRBD1. The TCR comes from a man aged 25-40 years in good health. CDR3 DNA: TGTGCCAGCAGCGAAACAAGGGACAGGGCCTCTGGGGCCAACGTCCTGACTTTC. It translates to CASSETRDRASGANVLTF.